The T cell receptor (beta chain) under discussion was sequenced for a study of cytomegalovirus exposure and HLA in healthy donors. Findings of the study overall: Reports described diagnosis of cytomegalovirus status by the classifier as highly specific and sensitive. A few chains linked to CMV were shown in vitro to be specific for CMV antigens.

With respect to this clone: Its specificity is not known.

Germline V CDR1 and CDR2: LNHDA, SQIVND (reference sequence). Trimming removed 5 bases from V and 6 bases from J; junction bases left unmatched: 15. This CDR3 is 17 amino acids long. Both 60 Vbeta primers and 13 Jbeta primers went into the PCR. Profiling relied on immunoSEQ multiplex PCR, and the TCRdb table lists in-frame clones only, not all of them. The table shows 160,000 or so clones, with about 80% occurring only once. This sequence was found in a man aged 40-50 years in good health and CMV-seronegative. The material sequenced was PBMCs. This rearrangement joins TRBV19 to TRBJ2-3; the match to TRBD2 covers 9 bases. The CDR3 sequence is CASSALREREDSDTQYF. The CDR3, as DNA: TGTGCCAGTAGTGCCTTGAGGGAGCGGGAGGACTCCGATACGCAGTATTTT.